This T cell receptor beta chain was observed in a study of radiotherapy plus CTLA-4 blockade in lung cancer. The assay was immunoSEQ multiplex PCR, and TCRdb's table has in-frame clones only and misses some. The table records over 60,000 clones, about 88% of them present only once. The germline V and J ends were trimmed by 5 bases and 5 bases, with 9 bases remaining between them. This CDR3 comprises 13 residues. Germline CDR1 reads SGHNT; CDR2 reads YENEEA. The input for sequencing was peripheral blood, taken from a patient treated with radiotherapy plus ipilimumab. This TCR was recovered from a human donor with non-small cell lung cancer who had stable disease on radiotherapy plus ipilimumab. The V gene is TRBV11-3, the J gene TRBJ2-2; D ambiguous. The CDR3 nucleotides are TGTGCCAGCAGCGCCTCGAGGACCGGGGAGCTGTTTTTT. Its translation is CASSASRTGELFF. The full variable domain, completed using reference TRBV11-3 and TRBJ2-2, is EAGVVQSPRYKIIEKKQPVAFWCNPISGHNTLYWYLQNLGQGPELLIRYENEEAVDDSQLPKDRFSAERLKGVDSTLKIQPAELGDSAVYLCASSASRTGELFFGEGSRLTVL.